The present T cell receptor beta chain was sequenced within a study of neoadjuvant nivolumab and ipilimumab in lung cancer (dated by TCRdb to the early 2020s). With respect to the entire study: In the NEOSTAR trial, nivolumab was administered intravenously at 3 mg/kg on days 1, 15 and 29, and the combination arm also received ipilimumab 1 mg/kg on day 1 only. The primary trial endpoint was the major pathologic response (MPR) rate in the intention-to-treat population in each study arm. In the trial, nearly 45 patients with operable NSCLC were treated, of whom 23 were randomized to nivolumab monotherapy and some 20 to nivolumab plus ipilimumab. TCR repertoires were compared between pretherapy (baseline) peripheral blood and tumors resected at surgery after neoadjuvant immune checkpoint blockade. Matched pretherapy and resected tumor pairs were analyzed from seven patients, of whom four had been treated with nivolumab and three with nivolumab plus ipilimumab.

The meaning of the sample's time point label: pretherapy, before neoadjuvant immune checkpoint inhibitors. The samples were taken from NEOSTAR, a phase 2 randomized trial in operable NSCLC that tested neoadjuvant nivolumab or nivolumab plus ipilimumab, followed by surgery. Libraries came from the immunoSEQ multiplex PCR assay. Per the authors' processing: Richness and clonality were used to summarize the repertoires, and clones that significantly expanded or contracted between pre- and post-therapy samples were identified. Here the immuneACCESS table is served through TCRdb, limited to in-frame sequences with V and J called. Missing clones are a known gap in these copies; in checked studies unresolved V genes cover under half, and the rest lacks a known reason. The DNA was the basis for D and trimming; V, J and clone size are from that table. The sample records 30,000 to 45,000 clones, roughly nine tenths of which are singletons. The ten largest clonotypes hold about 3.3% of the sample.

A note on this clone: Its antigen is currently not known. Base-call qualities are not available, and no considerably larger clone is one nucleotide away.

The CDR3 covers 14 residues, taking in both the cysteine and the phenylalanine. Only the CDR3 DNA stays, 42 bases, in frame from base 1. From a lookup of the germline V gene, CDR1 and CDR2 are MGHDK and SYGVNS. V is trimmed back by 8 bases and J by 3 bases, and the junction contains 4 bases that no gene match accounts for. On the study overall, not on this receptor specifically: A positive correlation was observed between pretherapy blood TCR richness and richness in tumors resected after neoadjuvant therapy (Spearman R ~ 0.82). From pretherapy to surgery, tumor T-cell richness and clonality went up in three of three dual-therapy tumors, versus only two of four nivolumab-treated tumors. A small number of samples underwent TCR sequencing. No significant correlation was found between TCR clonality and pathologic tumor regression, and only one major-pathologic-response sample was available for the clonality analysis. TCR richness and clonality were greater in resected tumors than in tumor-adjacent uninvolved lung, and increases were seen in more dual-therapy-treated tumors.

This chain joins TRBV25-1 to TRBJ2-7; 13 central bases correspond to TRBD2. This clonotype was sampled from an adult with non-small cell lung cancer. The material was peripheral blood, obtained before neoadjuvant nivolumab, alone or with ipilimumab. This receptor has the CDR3 CASAGLAGIYEQYF. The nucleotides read TGTGCCAGCGCGGGACTAGCGGGAATCTACGAGCAGTACTTC.